The present T cell receptor (beta chain) was sequenced within a study of control samples from healthy donors and cancer patients. The trim removed 7 bases at V and 6 bases at J, leaving 1 base unmatched. This CDR3 region has 12 residues. CDR1 LNHDA and CDR2 SQIVND come from the germline V gene (reference sequence). Clones were read by immunoSEQ multiplex PCR, and TCRdb kept only the in-frame ones, dropping some. The top ten hold 1.5% to 2% of the sample, which has 100,000 to 150,000 clones, approximately 84% seen once. The chain joins TRBV19 to TRBJ2-5; 11 bases are a match to TRBD2. This clonotype was obtained from a young man in good health. Material for sequencing was blood. In DNA, the CDR3 is TGTGCCAGTACTAGCGGGAGGAAGACCCAGTACTTC. Protein product: CASTSGRKTQYF.